The T cell receptor (beta chain) under discussion was sequenced for a study of blood T cell repertoires in COVID-19. For the study at large: Acute and convalescent COVID-19 specimens originated in the United States, Italy and Spain.

In the original workflow: From reference gene primer amplification, estimates of nucleated cell counts were derived. Profiled with immunoSEQ multiplex PCR; TCRdb holds only in-frame clones, not every one. The D gene and trimming were derived from the DNA, and the V and J assignments and clone size from that table. The sample carries 65,000 to 100,000 clones, 80% to 90% recorded once. The germline gives CDR1 SGHRS, CDR2 YFSETQ. Trimming cost V 4 bases and J 3 bases, with 17 bases left between them. This CDR3 spans 16 amino acids. This rearrangement joins TRBV5-1 to TRBJ2-1; D is possibly TRBD2 (5 bases). Sequencing used peripheral blood. This sequence was found in a man aged 50 or older with acute or convalescent COVID-19. Here the CDR3 reads CASSPGLAESYNEQFF. For the CDR3, the DNA is TGCGCCAGCAGCCCTGGACTGGCCGAGAGCTACAATGAGCAGTTCTTC.